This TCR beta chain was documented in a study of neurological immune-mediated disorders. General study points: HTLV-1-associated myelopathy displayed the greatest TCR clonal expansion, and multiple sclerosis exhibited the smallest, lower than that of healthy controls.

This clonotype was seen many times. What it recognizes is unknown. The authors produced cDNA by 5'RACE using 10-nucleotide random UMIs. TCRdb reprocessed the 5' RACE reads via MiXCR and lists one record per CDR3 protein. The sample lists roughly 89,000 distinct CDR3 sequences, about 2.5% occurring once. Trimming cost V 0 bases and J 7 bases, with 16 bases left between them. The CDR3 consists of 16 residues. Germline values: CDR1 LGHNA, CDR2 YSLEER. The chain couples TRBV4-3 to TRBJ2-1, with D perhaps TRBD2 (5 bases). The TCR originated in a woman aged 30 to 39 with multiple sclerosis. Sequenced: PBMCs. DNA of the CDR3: TGCGCCAGCAGCCAAGATTTCGTGGGAGAAGGGAATGAGCAGTTCTTC. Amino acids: CASSQDFVGEGNEQFF.